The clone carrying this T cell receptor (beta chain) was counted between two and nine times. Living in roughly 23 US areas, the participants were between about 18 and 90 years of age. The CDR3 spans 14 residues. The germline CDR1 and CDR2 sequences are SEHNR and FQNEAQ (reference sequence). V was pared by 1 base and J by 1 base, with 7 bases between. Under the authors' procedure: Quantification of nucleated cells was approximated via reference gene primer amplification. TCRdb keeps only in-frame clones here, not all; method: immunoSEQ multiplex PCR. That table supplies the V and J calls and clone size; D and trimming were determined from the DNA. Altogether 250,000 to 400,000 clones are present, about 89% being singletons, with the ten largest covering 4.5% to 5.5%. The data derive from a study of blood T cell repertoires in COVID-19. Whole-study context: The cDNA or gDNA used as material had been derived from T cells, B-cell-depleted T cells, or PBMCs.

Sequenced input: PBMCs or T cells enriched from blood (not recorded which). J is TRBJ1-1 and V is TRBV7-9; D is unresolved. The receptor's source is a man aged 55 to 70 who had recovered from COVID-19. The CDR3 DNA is TGTGCCAGCAGCTTAGAGGCAGGGAACACTGAAGCTTTCTTT. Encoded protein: CASSLEAGNTEAFF.